Below are 18 T cell receptor beta chains sequenced from a single sample in a study of Ad26.COV2.S vaccination and SARS-CoV-2 variants. Assay: immunoSEQ multiplex PCR; the TCRdb copy retains only in-frame clones and omits some. The sample lists around 250,000 clones, around 88% occurring once. Treatment meaning: some 20 received Ad26.COV2.S at low or high dose, single or two shots; 5 received placebo; per-sample allocation not given. The investigators took samples on day 63 after the first vaccine or placebo injection. The specimen was peripheral blood, collected in a trial of Ad26.COV2.S vaccine versus placebo. These receptors all come from a person between 18 and 59 years old who received the Ad26.COV2.S COVID-19 vaccine or a placebo.

The CDR3: CASSLSQSSSGNTIYF. In DNA form, the CDR3 reads TGTGCCAGCAGCTTGTCACAGTCTTCATCTGGAAACACCATATATTTT. This sequence joins TRBV5-5 and TRBJ1-3, with D uncertain. From germline, CDR1 is SGHKS and CDR2 YYEKEE (reference sequence). The CDR3 length is 16 residues. V lost 1 base to trimming and J lost 1 base, with 12 bases between them.

The CDR3 nucleotides are TGTGCCAGCAGCCTGGGAGGAGGCCCCGCAACTAATGAAAAACTGTTTTTT. Amino acids: CASSLGGGPATNEKLFF. This chain connects TRBV7-2 to TRBJ1-4, with D hard to call. Trimming left V 5 bases short and J 0 bases short, with 16 bases between. The germline V gene has CDR1 SGHTA and CDR2 FQGNSA. The CDR3 has 17 residues. The full variable domain, rest sourced from reference TRBV7-2 and TRBJ1-4, is GAGVSQSPSNKVTEKGKDVELRCDPISGHTALYWYRQSLGQGLEFLIYFQGNSAPDKSGLPSDRFSAERTGGSVSTLTIQRTQQEDSAVYLCASSLGGGPATNEKLFFGSGTQLSVL.

V usage is TRBV18 and J usage is TRBJ2-2; 10 bases agree with TRBD2. The length of the CDR3 is 17 residues. Unmatched junction bases numbered 7, after V lost 2 bases and J lost 4 bases. The V gene's germline CDR1 is KGHSH and CDR2 LQKENI. The CDR3 loop reads CASSPGPGLATTGELFF. For the CDR3, the DNA is TGTGCCAGCTCACCAGGACCGGGACTAGCGACCACCGGGGAGCTGTTTTTT.

This clone was counted a single time. The chain employs TRBV6-6 and TRBJ1-5; possibly TRBD1 for D (5 bases). Per germline, CDR1 MNHNY and CDR2 SVGAGI (reference sequence). CDR3 length: 12 residues. Deletions cut 4 bases from V and 11 bases from J, with 12 bases between. CDR3 DNA: TGTGCCAGCAGTTTACGGGGGGAGGCCCAGCATTTT. Protein sequence: CASSLRGEAQHF.

This chain uses TRBV30 with TRBJ2-7; either TRBD1 or TRBD2 may fit D (6 bases each). The germline V gene has CDR1 GTSNPN and CDR2 SVGIG (reference sequence). This CDR3 spans 11 amino acids. In DNA form, the CDR3 reads TGTGCCTGGAGTGTACCCCGCCCGGGGGCCGTC. This codes for CAWSVPRPGAV.

The chain links TRBV6-4 to TRBJ1-1, with D tentatively TRBD1 (5 bases). The CDR3 loop spans 17 amino acids. Germline CDR1 is MRHNA and CDR2 is SNTAGT. V was shortened by 5 bases and J by 1 base, with 20 bases between the two germline ends. In nucleotides, the CDR3 is TGTGCCAGCAGTCTAAAAGGGACGGTTTCCCCGAACACTGAAGCTTTCTTT. Translated: CASSLKGTVSPNTEAFF.

The J gene is TRBJ2-5, the V gene TRBV24-1, with D uncertain. The V end lost 3 bases, the J end lost 7 bases, and 17 bases lay between the germline ends. Germline assignment: CDR1 KGHDR and CDR2 SFDVKD. The CDR3 runs to 15 residues. CDR3 nucleotide sequence: TGTGCCACCAGTGATCTCGGGCCCGGTACGGGGACCCAGTACTTC. Translated, it gives CATSDLGPGTGTQYF.

The V gene is TRBV18, the J gene TRBJ2-6; possibly TRBD1 for D (5 bases). From germline, CDR1 is KGHSH and CDR2 LQKENI. There are 18 residues in the CDR3. Trimming removed 2 bases at V and 0 bases at J, with 14 bases between. CDR3 residues: CASSPKVQGNSGANVLTF. The CDR3 DNA reads TGTGCCAGCTCACCAAAGGTCCAGGGCAACTCTGGGGCCAACGTCCTGACTTTC.

The V gene is TRBV5-4, the J gene TRBJ2-5; D is unresolved. The CDR3 length is 13 residues. Per germline, CDR1 SGHNT and CDR2 YYREEE (reference sequence). Trimming took off 0 bases at V and 5 bases at J, with 8 bases between the two ends. The CDR3 here is CASSLGPLETQYF. The CDR3 DNA sequence: TGTGCCAGCAGCTTGGGCCCCCTTGAGACCCAGTACTTC.

Only one count was recorded for this clone. The V and J genes are TRBV27 and TRBJ2-5; D call uncertain. The ends were cut back, 6 bases at V and 0 bases at J, with 11 bases in the middle. Looked up from germline, CDR1 is MNHEY and CDR2 is SMNVEV (reference sequence). CDR3 length: 14 residues. The chain's CDR3 is CASRARVYQETQYF. CDR3 DNA: TGTGCCAGCAGGGCAAGGGTCTACCAAGAGACCCAGTACTTC.

The J gene is TRBJ2-1, the V gene TRBV29-1; 10 positions match TRBD2. Per the germline V gene, CDR1 is SQVTM and CDR2 is ANQGSEA. CDR3 length: 14 residues. Trimming took 2 bases from V and 6 from J; bases not matched to a gene: 4. The CDR3 DNA reads TGCAGCGTTGAACGGACTAGCGGTATCAATGAGCAGTTCTTC. This gives the protein CSVERTSGINEQFF.

This chain connects TRBV2 to TRBJ2-2; D remains ambiguous. This CDR3 has 13 amino acids. V dropped 4 bases and J dropped 3 bases, with 6 bases sitting between them. Germline V gene sequence: CDR1 SNHLY, CDR2 FYNNEI. The CDR3: CASSVRDTGELFF. The CDR3 nucleotides read TGTGCCAGCAGTGTTCGGGACACCGGGGAGCTGTTTTTT.

The chain links TRBV19 to TRBJ1-6; TRBD1 matches 7 bases. The CDR3 covers 15 residues. Germline CDR1 reads LNHDA; CDR2 reads SQIVND (reference sequence). V lost 7 bases to trimming and J lost 4 bases; unmatched junction nucleotides: 7. The CDR3 loop reads CASKSSGQYNSPLHF. The CDR3 nucleotides are TGTGCCAGTAAATCATCGGGACAGTATAATTCACCCCTCCACTTT.

This clone has only a few counts. V and J are TRBV10-3 and TRBJ2-3; D is perhaps TRBD1 (6 bases). From germline, CDR1 is ENHRY and CDR2 SYGVKD. V gave up 6 bases and J gave up 6 bases, with 16 bases separating them. The CDR3 is 14 residues long. Here the CDR3 DNA reads TGTGCCATCAGGGACCAAGAGAGGGGGGATACGCAGTATTTT. Its translation is CAIRDQERGDTQYF.

The genes are TRBV15 and TRBJ2-1; D may match TRBD1 or TRBD2 (7 bases each). The CDR3 is made up of 15 amino acids. Germline V gene data show CDR1 as LNHNV and CDR2 as YYDKDF (reference sequence). Trimming cost V 1 base and J 10 bases, with 17 bases left between them. In nucleotides, the CDR3 is TGTGCCACCAGCAGAGCGGGACTATCGACAGGGGAGCAGTTCTTC. Translating it yields CATSRAGLSTGEQFF.

The V and J genes are TRBV6-1 and TRBJ1-4, with a possible D match to TRBD1 (5 bases). CDR3 length: 19 residues. Germline values: CDR1 MNHNS, CDR2 SASEGT. The V gene lost 0 bases and the J gene lost 3 bases, with 20 bases spanning the gap. The CDR3 region is CASSEAIGTLRTANEKLFF. CDR3 sequence (DNA): TGTGCCAGCAGTGAAGCGATAGGGACTCTTAGGACGGCTAATGAAAAACTGTTTTTT.

CDR3 nucleotides: TGTGCCAGCAGCCTTGGACCCCCTCCCTACGAGCAGTACTTC. It specifies CASSLGPPPYEQYF. This chain links TRBV11-2 with TRBJ2-7; D is ambiguous. In germline, CDR1 is SGHAT, CDR2 FQNNGV. V was cut by 5 bases and J by 2 bases, with 13 bases left in between. The CDR3 extends over 14 amino acids. The full variable domain, completed using reference TRBV11-2 and TRBJ2-7, is EAGVAQSPRYKIIEKRQSVAFWCNPISGHATLYWYQQILGQGPKLLIQFQNNGVVDDSQLPKDRFSAERLKGVDSTLKIQPAKLEDSAVYLCASSLGPPPYEQYFGPGTRLTVT.

The rearrangement uses TRBV5-1 and TRBJ2-4; 10 nucleotides agree with TRBD2. Germline CDR1 is SGHRS and CDR2 is YFSETQ. V lost 0 bases to trimming and J lost 1 base; unmatched junction nucleotides: 7. CDR3 size: 18 residues. The CDR3, as DNA: TGCGCCAGCAGCTTGGTTCTGAGCGGGAGGGGCGCCAAAAACATTCAGTACTTC. Its protein is CASSLVLSGRGAKNIQYF.